A selection of T cell receptor beta chains follows, all from one sample in a study of beta chain features in type 1 diabetes. Profiling relied on immunoSEQ multiplex PCR, and the TCRdb table lists in-frame clones only, not all of them. The sample has some 160,000 clones; roughly 10% are singletons. Sequencing input: central memory CD4+ T cells from blood. Source of these receptors: a woman under 40 with type 1 diabetes. Both conserved end residues are trimmed from each CDR3. Fields, in order: V gene, clone size, J gene, CDR3 protein. Clone size appears in some rows only: once, few, many, or a class for an expanded clone.

TRBV18	few	TRBJ1-2	ASSPNRSGQGGYT
TRBV7-8	-	TRBJ1-2	ASSLADRGLGYT
TRBV11-3	few	TRBJ2-2	ASSLVATGELF
TRBV9	once	TRBJ2-1	ASSPTDYPREQF
TRBV4-1	-	TRBJ1-1	ASSQDSGGKNTEAF
TRBV7-9	-	TRBJ2-1	ASSLGTGREQF
TRBV7-2	-	TRBJ2-2	ASSLVLAANTGELF
TRBV18	few	TRBJ2-7	ASSLTPGGRSYEQY
TRBV5-6	few	TRBJ1-1	ASSLGRDPAMNTEAF
TRBV28	-	TRBJ1-2	ASSLSQGGYGYT
TRBV7-2	-	TRBJ2-6	ASSLTAPGSGANVLT
TRBV30	-	TRBJ1-2	AWSVSGGKLHT
TRBV18	few	TRBJ2-1	ASSPPSVNEQF
TRBV27	few	TRBJ1-1	ASSLSLAGSPNTEAF
TRBV5-4	few	TRBJ2-7	ASSTVSNPYEQY
TRBV25-1	-	TRBJ2-3	ASSVPADTDTQY
TRBV11-3	-	TRBJ2-7	ASSLVASYEQY
TRBV7-2	few	TRBJ1-5	ASSSQGNQPQH
TRBV27	-	TRBJ2-5	ASRLAGVETQY
TRBV5-4	few	TRBJ2-7	ASSFAGLGYEQY
TRBV28	-	TRBJ1-5	ATWGRNQPQH
TRBV2	few	TRBJ2-3	ASSEMTGTDTQY
TRBV5-4	few	TRBJ1-2	ASSVTPYGYT
TRBV30	few	TRBJ2-5	AWSVGGQETQY
TRBV30	few	TRBJ1-1	AWSVFRVRTEAF
TRBV29-1	-	TRBJ1-2	SGALGSYGYT
TRBV28	few	TRBJ1-5	ASSLRPGGQPQH
TRBV30	-	TRBJ1-1	AWSGGQTNTEAF
TRBV2	few	TRBJ1-5	ASSARDSRNQPQH
TRBV19	-	TRBJ1-3	ASSRYRDRSSGNTIY
TRBV11-3	-	TRBJ2-3	ASLVADTQY